A selection of T cell receptor beta chains follows, all from one sample in a study of cytomegalovirus exposure and HLA in healthy donors. Sequencing used immunoSEQ multiplex PCR; TCRdb keeps in-frame clones, though not all of them. The data show around 160,000 clones, around four fifths seen once. Input material: PBMCs. Receptors were obtained from a man aged 18 to 29 in good health and CMV-seropositive. CDR3s include the opening cysteine and the closing phenylalanine or tryptophan. The D gene is left open where the match is weak. A row's size may be missing; if present it is once, few, many or a size class.

J gene,D gene,clone size,CDR3 length,V gene,CDR3 protein,CDR3 DNA
TRBJ1-1,TRBD1,NA,17,TRBV18,CASSHGEQGALNTEAFF,TGTGCCAGCTCACACGGAGAACAGGGGGCCTTGAACACTGAAGCTTTCTTT
TRBJ2-7,NA,NA,15,TRBV28,CASSLWGGLNYEQYF,TGTGCCAGCAGTTTATGGGGCGGACTGAACTACGAGCAGTACTTC
TRBJ1-2,NA,NA,15,TRBV10-3,CAISDLQTGLYGYTF,TGTGCCATCAGTGATCTACAGACAGGACTCTATGGCTACACCTTC
TRBJ2-2,NA,once,15,TRBV4-1,CASSQGADHTGELFF,TGCGCCAGCAGCCAAGGGGCTGACCACACCGGGGAGCTGTTTTTT
TRBJ2-2,NA,NA,12,TRBV30,CAWSTETGELFF,TGTGCCTGGAGTACTGAAACCGGGGAGCTGTTTTTT
TRBJ2-7,NA,NA,13,TRBV29-1,CSVFGRGDYEQYF,TGCAGCGTATTCGGGCGGGGAGACTACGAGCAGTACTTC
TRBJ2-1,NA,NA,11,TRBV5-1,CASSLTGPPFF,TGCGCCAGCAGCTTAACAGGGCCACCGTTCTTC
TRBJ1-2,NA,NA,15,TRBV5-1,CASSEFGQLNYGYTF,TGCGCCAGCAGCGAATTTGGACAGCTAAACTATGGCTACACCTTC
TRBJ2-2,TRBD2,NA,16,TRBV11-3,CASSLEASGRTGELFF,TGTGCCAGCAGCTTAGAGGCTAGCGGGAGGACCGGGGAGCTGTTTTTT
TRBJ2-3,NA,NA,13,TRBV5-1,CASAGLSTDTQYF,TGCGCCAGTGCAGGGCTCAGCACAGATACGCAGTATTTT
TRBJ1-5,NA,NA,12,TRBV30,CAWSAGSGPQHF,TGTGCCTGGAGTGCGGGGTCGGGGCCCCAGCATTTT
TRBJ1-2,NA,NA,13,TRBV13,CASSLDSSYGYTF,TGTGCCAGCAGCTTAGACAGCTCCTATGGCTACACCTTC
TRBJ1-1,TRBD1,NA,13,TRBV11-2,CASSAFTGVEAFF,TGTGCCAGCAGCGCGTTCACAGGGGTTGAAGCTTTCTTT
TRBJ2-5,TRBD1,NA,16,TRBV25-1,CASSRQGPTSQETQYF,TGTGCCAGCAGTAGACAGGGGCCTACTAGTCAGGAGACCCAGTACTTC
TRBJ2-5,TRBD2,NA,23,TRBV4-2,CASSQSALFSSSGIGVPQETQYF,TGTGCCAGCAGCCAATCTGCTCTCTTTTCGTCTAGCGGGATTGGAGTCCCCCAAGAGACCCAGTACTTC
TRBJ1-2,TRBD1,NA,16,TRBV27,CASSAKTGQGAYGYTF,TGTGCCAGCAGTGCAAAGACAGGACAGGGGGCCTATGGCTACACCTTC
TRBJ2-3,TRBD2,NA,17,TRBV19,CASSRIRGLASTDTQYF,TGTGCCAGTAGTAGGATAAGGGGACTAGCGAGCACAGATACGCAGTATTTT
TRBJ2-3,NA,NA,15,TRBV29-1,CRAPSPGSCTDTQYF,TGCAGGGCTCCATCCCCGGGGAGTTGTACAGATACGCAGTATTTT
TRBJ1-3,NA,NA,15,TRBV28,CASSLPRLSGNTIYF,TGTGCCAGCAGTTTGCCCAGGCTCTCTGGAAACACCATATATTTT
TRBJ1-1,NA,NA,16,TRBV5-8,CASSLSWQGRNTEAFF,TGTGCCAGCAGCTTGAGCTGGCAGGGGCGAAACACTGAAGCTTTCTTT
TRBJ1-1,TRBD1,NA,16,TRBV13,CASSSSPGTENTEAFF,TGTGCCAGCAGCTCGAGCCCCGGGACAGAGAACACTGAAGCTTTCTTT
TRBJ1-2,TRBD1,NA,15,TRBV9,CASSGQGDGHYGYTF,TGTGCCAGCAGCGGACAGGGGGACGGGCACTATGGCTACACCTTC
TRBJ2-1,NA,NA,15,TRBV11-2,CASSLDRRYSGEQFF,TGTGCCAGCAGCTTAGATCGTCGCTATTCGGGTGAGCAGTTCTTC
TRBJ2-1,NA,NA,14,TRBV6-5,CASSYSGAYNEQFF,TGTGCCAGCAGTTACTCCGGGGCCTACAATGAGCAGTTCTTC
TRBJ2-7,TRBD1,NA,16,TRBV7-9,CASSRVGTAGAYEQYF,TGTGCCAGCAGCCGAGTCGGGACAGCCGGAGCCTACGAGCAGTACTTC
TRBJ1-3,NA,few,16,TRBV6-1,CASSEGHRYSGNTIYF,TGTGCCAGCAGTGAAGGGCACAGGTACTCTGGAAACACCATATATTTT
TRBJ1-2,TRBD1,NA,13,TRBV5-5,CASSLGGTGGYTF,TGTGCCAGCAGCTTGGGGGGGACAGGGGGCTACACCTTC
TRBJ1-1,TRBD1,NA,14,TRBV5-1,CASRSGTGNTEAFF,TGCGCCAGCAGATCCGGGACAGGGAACACTGAAGCTTTCTTT
TRBJ1-1,TRBD1,NA,15,TRBV7-2,CASSRQGMGTTEAFF,TGTGCCAGCAGCCGACAGGGGATGGGAACTACTGAAGCTTTCTTT
TRBJ1-1,NA,NA,13,TRBV27,CASLSTWGPEAFF,TGTGCCAGCCTTTCGACCTGGGGGCCTGAAGCTTTCTTT
TRBJ2-5,NA,NA,16,TRBV7-9,CASSLAISTGRETQYF,TGTGCCAGCAGCTTAGCGATCAGTACAGGACGAGAGACCCAGTACTTC
TRBJ2-3,TRBD1,NA,15,TRBV29-1,CSVEDGQGALDTQYF,TGCAGCGTTGAAGACGGACAGGGGGCTCTAGATACGCAGTATTTT
TRBJ1-1,TRBD1,NA,12,TRBV2,CASTDRGSDAFF,TGTGCCAGCACCGACAGGGGATCGGATGCTTTCTTT
TRBJ2-7,NA,few,16,TRBV15,CATRDARGFLSYEQYF,TGTGCCACCAGAGACGCCCGGGGGTTTCTTTCCTACGAGCAGTACTTC
TRBJ1-1,NA,NA,16,TRBV5-6,CASSFGQFLMNTEAFF,TGTGCCAGCAGCTTCGGACAGTTTTTAATGAACACTGAAGCTTTCTTT
TRBJ1-1,NA,NA,13,TRBV6-1,CASSEADRQKAFF,TGTGCCAGCAGTGAAGCGGACAGACAGAAAGCTTTCTTT
TRBJ1-2,NA,NA,16,TRBV4-3,CASSQDRRGGIYGYTF,TGCGCCAGCAGCCAAGATAGGCGGGGAGGGATCTATGGCTACACCTTC
TRBJ1-2,NA,NA,12,TRBV4-2,CASSQDPSGYTF,TGTGCCAGCAGCCAAGATCCCAGTGGCTACACCTTC
TRBJ2-4,TRBD1,NA,18,TRBV7-9,CASSLSGFDRDGKNIQYF,TGTGCCAGCAGCTTAAGCGGATTCGACAGGGACGGCAAAAACATTCAGTACTTC
TRBJ2-3,NA,NA,14,TRBV5-1,CASNVAGGTDTQYF,TGCGCCAGCAACGTGGCGGGCGGCACAGATACGCAGTATTTT
TRBJ2-1,TRBD2,few,16,TRBV28,CASSGSAGPRLNEQFF,TGTGCCAGCAGTGGGTCAGCGGGACCTAGACTCAATGAGCAGTTCTTC
TRBJ1-1,NA,NA,13,TRBV2,CASRAGRTTEAFF,TGTGCCAGCAGAGCGGGACGGACCACTGAAGCTTTCTTT
TRBJ1-4,TRBD1,NA,15,TRBV7-9,CASTVGTGLNEKLFF,TGTGCCAGCACCGTCGGGACAGGGTTAAATGAAAAACTGTTTTTT
TRBJ1-1,TRBD1,NA,15,TRBV5-1,CASSLDAQGATEAFF,TGCGCCAGCAGCTTGGACGCACAGGGGGCGACTGAAGCTTTCTTT
TRBJ1-1,NA,NA,16,TRBV10-3,CAISESNRELNTEAFF,TGTGCCATCAGTGAGTCGAACCGGGAGCTGAACACTGAAGCTTTCTTT
TRBJ2-3,TRBD2,NA,16,TRBV9,CASSPRLAGATDTQYF,TGTGCCAGCAGCCCGCGACTAGCGGGAGCCACAGATACGCAGTATTTT
TRBJ1-5,NA,NA,17,TRBV28,CASTTLTGAGRYQPQHF,TGTGCCAGCACCACCCTCACCGGGGCAGGGAGGTATCAGCCCCAGCATTTT
TRBJ2-1,NA,once,15,TRBV7-9,CASSLYAGRLNEQFF,TGTGCCAGCAGCTTATATGCGGGCCGTTTGAATGAGCAGTTCTTC
TRBJ1-1,NA,NA,15,TRBV6-5,CASSRRVQGPSEAFF,TGTGCCAGCAGCCGACGGGTGCAGGGCCCCTCTGAAGCTTTCTTT
TRBJ2-7,NA,NA,13,TRBV5-1,CASSLIASYEQYF,TGCGCCAGCAGCTTGATAGCCTCCTACGAGCAGTACTTC
TRBJ2-7,TRBD1,once,17,TRBV4-1,CASSQEDPGGSSYEQYF,TGCGCCAGCAGCCAAGAGGATCCAGGGGGCAGCTCCTACGAGCAGTACTTC
TRBJ2-7,TRBD1,NA,13,TRBV6-6,CASSWDRGNEQYF,TGTGCCAGCAGTTGGGACAGGGGGAACGAGCAGTACTTC
TRBJ2-5,TRBD2,NA,14,TRBV6-5,CASRSSGGVETQYF,TGTGCCAGCAGGTCTAGTGGGGGGGTGGAGACCCAGTACTTC
TRBJ1-2,NA,NA,12,TRBV6-5,CASSEGGRGYTF,TGTGCCAGCAGTGAAGGCGGGAGAGGCTACACCTTC
TRBJ1-5,NA,NA,13,TRBV10-3,CARQDGLNQPQHF,TGTGCCAGGCAGGACGGACTTAATCAGCCCCAGCATTTT